The 32 T cell receptor beta chains below were found in one sample sequenced in a study of blood T cell repertoires in COVID-19. This table comes from immunoSEQ multiplex PCR, and its TCRdb copy is limited to in-frame clones, with some not included. The sample lists 200,000 or so clones, 80% to 85% occurring once. The sample consisted of peripheral blood. Receptors were obtained from a woman aged 25 to 39 with acute or convalescent COVID-19.

The chain recombines TRBV7-9 with TRBJ1-2; TRBD1 aligns across 7 bases. Germline V gene data show CDR1 as SEHNR and CDR2 as FQNEAQ (reference sequence). The trim removed 10 bases at V and 4 bases at J, leaving 9 bases unmatched. The CDR3 is made up of 13 amino acids. This chain's CDR3 is CATIGDSFYGYTF. The CDR3, as DNA: TGTGCCACCATCGGGGACAGCTTCTATGGCTACACCTTC.

This chain connects TRBV7-2 to TRBJ1-6; TRBD1 matches 9 bases. V trimming: 6 bases; J trimming: 7 bases; junction bases outside the gene matches: 7. Germline assignment: CDR1 SGHTA and CDR2 FQGNSA. The CDR3 is 15 residues long. CDR3: CASSTGQGWNSPLHF. The CDR3 coding sequence is TGTGCCAGCAGTACTGGACAGGGGTGGAATTCACCCCTCCACTTT.

V is TRBV6-6 and J is TRBJ1-4; D is ambiguous. The germline CDR1 and CDR2 sequences are MNHNY and SVGAGI (reference sequence). There are 14 residues in the CDR3. V was cut by 0 bases and J by 7 bases, with 9 bases left in between. CDR3 amino acids: CASSYSQRPEKLFF. The CDR3 DNA is TGTGCCAGCAGTTACTCGCAGCGGCCTGAAAAACTGTTTTTT.

J is TRBJ1-3 and V is TRBV30; no clear D. This CDR3 is built from 14 residues. Trimming removed 3 bases at V and 1 base at J, with 10 bases between. Germline CDR1 GTSNPN, CDR2 SVGIG (reference sequence). CDR3 region: CAWSYTVSGNTIYF. The CDR3 region has the DNA TGTGCCTGGAGCTATACGGTGTCTGGAAACACCATATATTTT.

The chain joins TRBV3-1 (or the pseudogene TRBV3-2) to TRBJ2-7; the match to TRBD2 covers 8 bases. Per the germline V gene, CDR1 is LGHDT and CDR2 is YNNKEL (reference sequence). The CDR3 loop spans 16 amino acids. Losses at the gene ends were 0 bases for V and 0 bases for J; bases not matched to a gene: 4. The CDR3 loop reads CASSQDRGGFSYEQYF. DNA of the CDR3: TGTGCCAGCAGCCAAGATCGGGGGGGATTCTCCTACGAGCAGTACTTC.

The rearrangement links TRBV24-1 to TRBJ2-1; the D gene is possibly TRBD2 (6 bases). Germline-derived CDR1 and CDR2 are KGHDR and SFDVKD. The V end lost 7 bases, the J end lost 1 base, and 10 bases lay between the germline ends. The length of the CDR3 is 14 residues. CDR3 residues: CATRDSGSYNEQFF. For the CDR3, the DNA is TGTGCCACCAGGGATAGCGGTTCCTACAATGAGCAGTTCTTC.

The chain combines TRBV9 with TRBJ2-2, with D unclear. Germline V gene lookup returns CDR1 SGDLS and CDR2 YYNGEE. This CDR3 has 14 amino acids. V dropped 0 bases and J dropped 4 bases, with 7 bases sitting between them. In DNA form, the CDR3 reads TGTGCCAGCAGCGTAGGTCCTCCCACCGGGGAGCTGTTTTTT. This sequence encodes CASSVGPPTGELFF.

The CDR3 region is CSVSRSNEQFF. DNA for the CDR3: TGCAGCGTCTCTAGAAGCAATGAGCAGTTCTTC. This chain uses TRBV29-1 with TRBJ2-1, with unresolved D. Looked up from germline, CDR1 is SQVTM and CDR2 is ANQGSEA. The V end was cut by 6 bases, the J end by 6 bases, with 9 bases between. This CDR3 is 11 amino acids long.

The chain couples TRBV28 to TRBJ1-5; D call uncertain. This CDR3 spans 13 amino acids. CDR1 MDHEN and CDR2 SYDVKM come from the germline V gene. Deletions cut 8 bases from V and 3 bases from J, with 11 bases between. CDR3 nucleotide sequence: TGTGCCAGCTCGGACTTCCCCAATCAGCCCCAGCATTTT. Translated: CASSDFPNQPQHF. Drawing the rest from reference TRBV28 and TRBJ1-5, the complete variable domain is DVKVTQSSRYLVKRTGEKVFLECVQDMDHENMFWYRQDPGLGLRLIYFSYDVKMKEKGDIPEGYSVSREKKERFSLILESASTNQTSMYLCASSDFPNQPQHFGDGTRLSIL.

This chain uses TRBV19 with TRBJ1-2; 8 bases align to TRBD1. Unmatched junction bases numbered 4, after V lost 6 bases and J lost 1 base. CDR3 length: 14 amino acids. Germline loops: CDR1 LNHDA, CDR2 SQIVND (reference sequence). The CDR3 nucleotides read TGTGCCAGTAGCCGGGGACAGGATAACTATGGCTACACCTTC. Protein product: CASSRGQDNYGYTF.

This chain links TRBV7-2 with TRBJ2-7, with D possibly matching TRBD2 (6 bases). V was clipped by 1 base and J by 3 bases, with 10 bases between them. The length of the CDR3 is 14 residues. Germline V gene lookup returns CDR1 SGHTA and CDR2 FQGNSA. CDR3 region: CASSLGWGGYEQYF. Written as DNA, the CDR3 is TGTGCCAGCAGCTTAGGCTGGGGAGGCTACGAGCAGTACTTC. Using reference TRBV7-2 and TRBJ2-7 for the parts outside the CDR3, the full variable domain is GAGVSQSPSNKVTEKGKDVELRCDPISGHTALYWYRQSLGQGLEFLIYFQGNSAPDKSGLPSDRFSAERTGGSVSTLTIQRTQQEDSAVYLCASSLGWGGYEQYFGPGTRLTVT.

The chain uses TRBV30 and TRBJ2-1; 9 nucleotides agree with TRBD2. Unmatched junction bases numbered 7, after V lost 0 bases and J lost 4 bases. Germline CDR1 and CDR2: GTSNPN and SVGIG (reference sequence). The CDR3 spans 16 residues. The CDR3 sequence: CAWSVGGRAGYNEQFF. The CDR3 nucleotides are TGTGCCTGGAGTGTAGGCGGGAGGGCCGGTTACAATGAGCAGTTCTTC. Full variable domain (outside the CDR3, taken from reference TRBV30 and TRBJ2-1): SQTIHQWPATLVQPVGSPLSLECTVEGTSNPNLYWYRQAAGRGLQLLFYSVGIGQISSEVPQNLSASRPQDRQFILSSKKLLLSDSGFYLCAWSVGGRAGYNEQFFGPGTRLTVL.

V gene TRBV7-2 combines with J gene TRBJ1-1, with D uncertain. Trimming removed 1 base at V and 1 base at J, with 13 bases between. Looked up from germline, CDR1 is SGHTA and CDR2 is FQGNSA. The CDR3 is 16 residues long. The CDR3, as DNA: TGTGCCAGCAGCTTAGAAGCCGCTTCCCCGAACACTGAAGCTTTCTTT. It is translated as CASSLEAASPNTEAFF. Filled out from reference TRBV7-2 and TRBJ1-1, the complete variable domain reads GAGVSQSPSNKVTEKGKDVELRCDPISGHTALYWYRQSLGQGLEFLIYFQGNSAPDKSGLPSDRFSAERTGGSVSTLTIQRTQQEDSAVYLCASSLEAASPNTEAFFGQGTRLTVV.

This clone was seen only once. The genes are TRBV28 and TRBJ2-7; possible D gene TRBD2, 5 bases. This CDR3 has 16 residues. The germline V and J ends were trimmed by 3 bases and 6 bases, with 21 bases remaining between them. Germline CDR1 reads MDHEN; CDR2 reads SYDVKM. The CDR3 DNA reads as TGTGCCAGCAGTTTGTCCCAAATTGCTGGCCGGGGCGAGCAGTACTTC. This codes for CASSLSQIAGRGEQYF.

The V and J genes are TRBV19 and TRBJ2-7; 8 positions agree with TRBD1. Germline V gene data show CDR1 as LNHDA and CDR2 as SQIVND (reference sequence). V was clipped by 3 bases and J by 2 bases; unmatched bases: 3. This CDR3 region has 14 residues. CDR3 nucleotides: TGTGCCAGTAGTATCTCAGGGGGCCCCTACGAGCAGTACTTC. Residues: CASSISGGPYEQYF.

The V and J genes are TRBV12-3 or TRBV12-4 and TRBJ1-6; possible D gene TRBD1, 5 bases. The CDR3 is made up of 11 amino acids. Between the trimmed V and J ends, which lost 3 bases and 12 bases, there was a span of 6 bases. CDR3 DNA sequence: TGTGCCAGCAGTTTGGGGGGACCCCTCCACTTT. Residues: CASSLGGPLHF.

The rearrangement links TRBV6-1 to TRBJ1-4; the D is unclear. V lost 0 bases and J lost 0, with 8 bases in between. Germline lookup yields CDR1 MNHNS and CDR2 SASEGT. The CDR3 length is 16 residues. CDR3 in DNA: TGTGCCAGCAGTGAAGCGGGCAGGACAACTAATGAAAAACTGTTTTTT. Translated, it gives CASSEAGRTTNEKLFF.

This rearrangement joins TRBV30 to TRBJ2-4, with D perhaps matching TRBD2 (6 bases). Trimming took off 1 base at V and 1 base at J, with 23 bases between the two ends. CDR3 length equals 19 residues. Germline CDR1 and CDR2: GTSNPN and SVGIG (reference sequence). In nucleotides, the CDR3 is TGTGCCTGGAGTGGTCGCTTCGGAACTCACGGGAGTGCCAAAAACATTCAGTACTTC. Translated, it gives CAWSGRFGTHGSAKNIQYF.

This clone is a singleton in its sample. The chain couples TRBV9 to TRBJ2-5, with TRBD1 matching 10 bases. The CDR3 length is 15 residues. The V gene end was trimmed by 3 bases and the J gene end by 6 bases; junction bases not matched to a gene: 8. Germline V CDR1 and CDR2: SGDLS, YYNGEE. CDR3 in amino acids: CASSAGTGAKQTQYF. DNA for the CDR3: TGTGCCAGCAGCGCGGGGACAGGGGCTAAGCAGACCCAGTACTTC.

By frequency in the sample, this clone is medium-sized. The chain links TRBV5-1 to TRBJ1-5; maybe TRBD1 (6 bases). CDR1 and CDR2 from the germline V gene are SGHRS and YFSETQ. Between the trimmed V and J ends, which lost 0 bases and 8 bases, there was a span of 9 bases. This CDR3 comprises 13 residues. This CDR3 is CASSLEGDKPQHF. The CDR3 DNA sequence: TGCGCCAGCAGCTTGGAAGGGGACAAGCCCCAGCATTTT.

The rearrangement joins TRBV19 to TRBJ2-1; 8 bases agree with TRBD1. J gave up 4 bases and V 6 bases, and 5 bases lay outside the gene matches. Germline V gene sequence: CDR1 LNHDA, CDR2 SQIVND (reference sequence). This CDR3 is 14 amino acids long. The CDR3 sequence: CASRGRGPYNEQFF. DNA for the CDR3: TGTGCCAGTAGGGGCAGGGGGCCATACAATGAGCAGTTCTTC.

The chain recombines TRBV6-5 with TRBJ1-2; D gene uncertain. Germline V gives CDR1 MNHEY, CDR2 SVGAGI. The CDR3 length is 14 residues. The V gene lost 11 bases and the J gene lost 0 bases, with 16 bases spanning the gap. CDR3 in DNA: TGTGCCTCCAGGTTACGCCTTGCTAACTATGGCTACACCTTC. Encoded protein: CASRLRLANYGYTF.

The chain employs TRBV24-1 and TRBJ2-1; 9 bases map to TRBD1. Germline V gene lookup returns CDR1 KGHDR and CDR2 SFDVKD. The CDR3 sequence is 14 residues long. V trimming: 9 bases; J trimming: 12 bases; junction bases outside the gene matches: 14. The CDR3 spells CATSGPPGQGRQFF. As DNA, the CDR3 is TGTGCCACCTCGGGGCCGCCGGGACAGGGTAGGCAGTTCTTC.

The CDR3 DNA reads TGTGCCAGCAGCCAACAGGGGTGTACGCAGTATTTT. Protein: CASSQQGCTQYF. The chain links TRBV3-1 (or the pseudogene TRBV3-2) to TRBJ2-3; D is possibly TRBD1 (6 bases). The CDR3 length is 12 residues. Trimming took off 2 bases at V and 8 bases at J, with 8 bases between the two ends. Germline V gives CDR1 LGHDT, CDR2 YNNKEL (reference sequence).

The chain carries TRBV6-5 and TRBJ2-7; a possible D gene is TRBD1 (6 bases). Per germline, CDR1 MNHEY and CDR2 SVGAGI. The CDR3 consists of 14 residues. Trimming removed 2 bases at V and 7 bases at J, with 15 bases between. The CDR3 loop is CASSYRRQVWEQYF. CDR3 nucleotides: TGTGCCAGCAGTTACCGAAGACAGGTTTGGGAGCAGTACTTC.

The rearrangement joins TRBV9 to TRBJ1-3, with a weak D call TRBD1 (6 bases). From germline, CDR1 is SGDLS and CDR2 YYNGEE. This CDR3 is 16 amino acids long. V shed 0 bases and J shed 3 bases, with 13 bases lying between them. DNA of the CDR3: TGTGCCAGCAGCGTAGATCAGGGGATCGGTGGAAACACCATATATTTT. Its translation is CASSVDQGIGGNTIYF.

This clone showed up just once. This rearrangement joins TRBV27 to TRBJ1-2, with a weak D call TRBD1 (6 bases). V was shortened by 6 bases and J by 2 bases, with 13 bases between the two germline ends. CDR3 size: 14 residues. Germline V gene sequence: CDR1 MNHEY, CDR2 SMNVEV (reference sequence). The CDR3 bases are TGTGCCAGCAGGAAGGCAGGGGCGAACTATGGCTACACCTTC. It encodes CASRKAGANYGYTF.

The chain joins TRBV29-1 to TRBJ1-4, with D perhaps TRBD1 (5 bases). The germline V gene encodes CDR1 SQVTM and CDR2 ANQGSEA. The CDR3 consists of 16 residues. Trimming removed 7 bases at V and 3 bases at J, with 21 bases between. The CDR3, as DNA: TGCAGCGCTCTCGGACTACGGAGGGGTGCTAATGAAAAACTGTTTTTT. Residues: CSALGLRRGANEKLFF.

This clone appeared a few times. The gene calls are TRBV2 and TRBJ1-5; no clear D gene. Trimming removed 6 bases from V and 5 bases from J, with 8 bases in between. CDR3 length: 12 residues. CDR1 is SNHLY and CDR2 is FYNNEI in the germline V gene. The CDR3 is CASRRDDQPQHF. Written as DNA, the CDR3 is TGTGCCAGCAGGAGGGATGATCAGCCCCAGCATTTT.

The count of this clone is one. This sequence joins TRBV10-3 and TRBJ2-1; 9 nucleotides align to TRBD1. Germline V gives CDR1 ENHRY, CDR2 SYGVKD. The ends lost 3 bases at V and 5 bases at J; junction bases unmatched: 5. The CDR3 runs to 15 residues. CDR3 bases: TGTGCCATCAGTGACAGGGACAGGGTACACAATGAGCAGTTCTTC. Protein: CAISDRDRVHNEQFF.

CDR3 DNA: TGTGCCAGCAGTTCTATTAGGGGTAGAAGTAATTCGGGGGCCAACGTCCTGACTTTC. Translation: CASSSIRGRSNSGANVLTF. The V call is TRBV28, the J call TRBJ2-6, with D perhaps TRBD1 (5 bases). CDR3 length: 19 amino acids. Germline V gene data show CDR1 as MDHEN and CDR2 as SYDVKM. V gave up 4 bases and J gave up 4 bases, with 23 bases separating them.

The rearrangement links TRBV28 to TRBJ1-2; TRBD1 matches at 7 bases. Germline V gene sequence: CDR1 MDHEN, CDR2 SYDVKM. With V trimmed by 4 bases and J by 7 bases, 3 bases remained unmatched. The CDR3 consists of 12 residues. This CDR3 is CASSSGTVGYTF. Written as DNA, the CDR3 is TGTGCCAGCAGTTCCGGGACAGTTGGCTACACCTTC.